The rows below give T cell receptor beta chains drawn from one sample of a study of CD4+ T cells in melanoma. Assay: immunoSEQ multiplex PCR; the TCRdb copy retains only in-frame clones and omits some. The table has around 130,000 clones, around 90% seen once. Receptor source: a human donor with melanoma. Both conserved end residues are part of each CDR3. A D gene is named only where the DNA matches it firmly. For some rows the clone size is stated as once, few or many, or as a class when expanded; others skip it.

D,size,J,V,CDR3,DNA
.,.,TRBJ1-1,TRBV2,CASDRDGLFTEAFF,TGTGCCAGTGACCGGGACGGGCTATTCACTGAAGCTTTCTTT
.,.,TRBJ2-1,TRBV4-1,CASSQEQGWDEQFF,TGCGCCAGCAGCCAGGAGCAGGGGTGGGATGAGCAGTTCTTC
.,.,TRBJ1-4,TRBV7-9,CASSLNTNEKLFF,TGTGCCAGCAGCTTAAACACTAATGAAAAACTGTTTTTT
.,.,TRBJ1-6,TRBV7-2,CASSLESQTNSPLHF,TGTGCCAGCAGCTTAGAGAGCCAGACTAATTCACCCCTCCACTTT
.,.,TRBJ1-3,TRBV5-6,CASTLGRQSSGNTIYF,TGTGCCAGCACTTTGGGCAGGCAGAGCTCTGGAAACACCATATATTTT
TRBD1,.,TRBJ1-6,TRBV27,CASSRTGPVSPLHF,TGTGCCAGCAGCCGGACAGGCCCCGTTTCACCCCTCCACTTT
TRBD1,.,TRBJ2-2,TRBV5-1,CASSTRGLRGQLKNTGELFF,TGCGCCAGCAGCACCCGAGGCTTGAGGGGGCAATTAAAGAACACCGGGGAGCTGTTTTTT
TRBD1,.,TRBJ1-2,TRBV7-2,CASSLGVGQAFYGYTF,TGTGCCAGCAGCTTAGGGGTGGGACAGGCCTTCTATGGCTACACCTTC
.,.,TRBJ2-1,TRBV19,CASSGAIYNEQFF,TGTGCCAGTAGTGGTGCTATTTACAATGAGCAGTTCTTC
.,.,TRBJ2-7,TRBV4-1,CASSQDGGRGLAYEQYF,TGCGCCAGCAGCCAAGATGGCGGCAGGGGCCTGGCCTACGAGCAGTACTTC
.,.,TRBJ1-6,TRBV6-5,CASSGQGESPLHF,TGTGCCAGCAGCGGGCAGGGTGAATCACCCCTCCACTTT
TRBD2,.,TRBJ2-1,TRBV9,CASSVTGAGAYNEQFF,TGTGCCAGCAGCGTAACGGGAGCGGGGGCCTACAATGAGCAGTTCTTC
TRBD1,.,TRBJ1-6,TRBV7-9,CASSLEGQGVPLHF,TGTGCCAGCAGCTTAGAAGGACAGGGAGTACCCCTCCACTTT
.,.,TRBJ2-3,TRBV11-2,CASSLFDGSTDTQYF,TGTGCCAGCAGCTTATTTGATGGGTCGACAGATACGCAGTATTTT
.,.,TRBJ1-6,TRBV9,CASSVGGGRSPLHF,TGTGCCAGCAGCGTAGGGGGGGGCCGTTCACCCCTCCACTTT
.,once,TRBJ1-1,TRBV13,CASSLGRDTEAFF,TGTGCCAGCAGCTTAGGACGGGACACTGAAGCTTTCTTT
TRBD2,.,TRBJ2-5,TRBV2,CASSGTSRWETQYF,TGTGCCAGCAGTGGGACTAGCCGGTGGGAGACCCAGTACTTC
.,.,TRBJ2-3,TRBV6-6,CASTFHAGDTQYF,TGTGCCAGCACATTCCACGCGGGGGATACGCAGTATTTT
.,.,TRBJ2-3,TRBV27,CASSFVRTAPDTQYF,TGTGCCAGCAGTTTCGTCAGGACAGCCCCAGATACGCAGTATTTT
.,.,TRBJ1-1,TRBV5-6,CASSLRGTEAFF,TGTGCCAGCAGCTTGAGGGGGACTGAAGCTTTCTTT
.,once,TRBJ2-1,TRBV7-9,CASSLTGPGQQFF,TGTGCCAGCAGCTTAACAGGCCCGGGACAGCAGTTCTTC
TRBD1,.,TRBJ1-6,TRBV6-1,CASSEYDRGNSPLHF,TGTGCCAGCAGTGAATATGACAGGGGGAATTCACCCCTCCACTTT
.,.,TRBJ2-3,TRBV18,CASSPRGTDTQYF,TGTGCCAGCTCACCCCGGGGCACAGATACGCAGTATTTT
.,.,TRBJ2-2,TRBV4-1,CASSGPGLNFQNTGELFF,TGCGCCAGCAGCGGACCGGGACTTAACTTCCAGAACACCGGGGAGCTGTTTTTT
TRBD1,.,TRBJ1-6,TRBV7-6,CASSAQGIDSPLHF,TGTGCCAGCAGCGCACAGGGGATTGATTCACCCCTCCACTTT
.,.,TRBJ2-1,TRBV5-1,CASSLQGRSYNEQFF,TGCGCCAGCAGCCTTCAGGGAAGGTCCTACAATGAGCAGTTCTTC
TRBD1,.,TRBJ2-3,TRBV18,CASSPPGQGVAAQYF,TGTGCCAGCTCACCACCGGGACAGGGGGTCGCTGCGCAGTATTTT
TRBD2,.,TRBJ2-3,TRBV10-1,CASSEGGLAGGRDTQYF,TGCGCCAGCAGTGAAGGTGGGCTAGCGGGGGGAAGGGATACGCAGTATTTT
.,.,TRBJ1-6,TRBV7-2,CASSSATGGRNSPLHF,TGTGCCAGCAGCTCCGCGACGGGGGGCAGGAATTCACCCCTCCACTTT
.,.,TRBJ2-2,TRBV5-1,CASSFPAGTNTGELFF,TGCGCCAGCAGCTTCCCGGCGGGTACGAACACCGGGGAGCTGTTTTTT
.,.,TRBJ1-1,TRBV6-4,CASSEADRVPLGTEAFF,TGTGCCAGCAGTGAAGCGGACAGAGTCCCTTTGGGCACTGAAGCTTTCTTT
.,once,TRBJ1-2,TRBV5-1,CASRPVGRGNYGYTF,TGCGCCAGCAGGCCTGTGGGGCGGGGTAACTATGGCTACACCTTC
TRBD1,.,TRBJ1-5,TRBV18,CASSPSAGGRNQPQHF,TGTGCCAGCTCACCAAGCGCAGGGGGCCGCAATCAGCCCCAGCATTTT
.,.,TRBJ2-7,TRBV18,CASSPGAGSTYEQYF,TGTGCCAGCTCACCAGGGGCAGGCTCTACCTACGAGCAGTACTTC
.,.,TRBJ2-1,TRBV6-5,CASSPIASHYNEQFF,TGTGCCAGCAGTCCCATAGCATCCCACTACAATGAGCAGTTCTTC
.,.,TRBJ1-2,TRBV5-1,CASSLGNYGYTF,TGCGCCAGCAGCTTGGGCAACTATGGCTACACCTTC
.,.,TRBJ2-1,TRBV4-1,CASSPKDSPYNEQFF,TGCGCCAGCAGCCCCAAGGACTCTCCCTACAATGAGCAGTTCTTC
TRBD1,.,TRBJ1-1,TRBV5-1,CASTITTGMNTEAFF,TGCGCCAGCACCATTACGACAGGGATGAACACTGAAGCTTTCTTT
.,.,TRBJ1-1,TRBV5-1,CASSLARGGRTNTEAFF,TGCGCCAGCAGCTTGGCCCGGGGGGGTCGGACGAACACTGAAGCTTTCTTT